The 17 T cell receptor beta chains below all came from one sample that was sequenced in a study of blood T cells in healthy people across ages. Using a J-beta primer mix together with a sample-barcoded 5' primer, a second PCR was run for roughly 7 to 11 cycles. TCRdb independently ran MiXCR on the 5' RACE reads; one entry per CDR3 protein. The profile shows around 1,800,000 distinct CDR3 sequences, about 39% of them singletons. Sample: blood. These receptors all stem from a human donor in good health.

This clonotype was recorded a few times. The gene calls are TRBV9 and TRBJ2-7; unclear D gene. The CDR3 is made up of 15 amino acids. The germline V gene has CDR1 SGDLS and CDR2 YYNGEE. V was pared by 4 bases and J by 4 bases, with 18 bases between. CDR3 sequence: CASSPEPSEEYEQYF. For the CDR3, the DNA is TGTGCCAGCAGCCCCGAACCTTCCGAGGAGTACGAGCAGTACTTC.

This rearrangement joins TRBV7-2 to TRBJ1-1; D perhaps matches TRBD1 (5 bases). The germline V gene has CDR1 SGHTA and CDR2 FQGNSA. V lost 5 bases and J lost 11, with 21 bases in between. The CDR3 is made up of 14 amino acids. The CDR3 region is CASSLSRSQGEAFF. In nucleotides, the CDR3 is TGTGCCAGCAGCCTCAGCCGGAGCCAGGGAGAGGCTTTCTTT.

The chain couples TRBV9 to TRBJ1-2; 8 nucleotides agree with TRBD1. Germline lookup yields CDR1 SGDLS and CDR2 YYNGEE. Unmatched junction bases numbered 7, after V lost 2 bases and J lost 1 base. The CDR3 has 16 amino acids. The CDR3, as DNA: TGTGCCAGCAGCGTGGCAGGGGGCGCGGGTAACTATGGCTACACCTTC. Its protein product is CASSVAGGAGNYGYTF.

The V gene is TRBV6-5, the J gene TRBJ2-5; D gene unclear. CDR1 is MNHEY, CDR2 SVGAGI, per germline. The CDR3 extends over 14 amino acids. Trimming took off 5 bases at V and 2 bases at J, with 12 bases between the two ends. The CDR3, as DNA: TGTGCCAGCAGTCCCGTTTACGGGCAAGAGACCCAGTACTTC. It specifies CASSPVYGQETQYF.

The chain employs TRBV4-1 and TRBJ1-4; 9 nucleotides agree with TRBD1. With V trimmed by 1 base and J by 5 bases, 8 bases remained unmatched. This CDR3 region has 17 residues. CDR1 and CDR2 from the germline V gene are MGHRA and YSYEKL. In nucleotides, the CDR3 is TGCGCCAGCAGCCAAGTCGGACGGACAGGGGCGAATGAAAAACTGTTTTTT. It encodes CASSQVGRTGANEKLFF.

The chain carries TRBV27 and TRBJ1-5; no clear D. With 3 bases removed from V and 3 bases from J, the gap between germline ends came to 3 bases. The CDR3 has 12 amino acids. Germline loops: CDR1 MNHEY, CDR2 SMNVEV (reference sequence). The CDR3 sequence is CASSFVNQPQHF. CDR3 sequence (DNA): TGTGCCAGCAGTTTTGTCAATCAGCCCCAGCATTTT.

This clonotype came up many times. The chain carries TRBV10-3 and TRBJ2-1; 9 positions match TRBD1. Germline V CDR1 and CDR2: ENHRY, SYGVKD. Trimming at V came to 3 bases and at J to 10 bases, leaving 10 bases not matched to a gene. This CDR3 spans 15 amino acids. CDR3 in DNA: TGTGCCATCAGTGAACGGACAGGGGACTTCGGGGAGCAGTTCTTC. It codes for CAISERTGDFGEQFF.

The CDR3 nucleotides read TGTGCCACCAGAGAAACAGGGGTGGCTGAAGCTTTCTTT. Translating gives CATRETGVAEAFF. V is TRBV24-1 and J is TRBJ1-1; 7 bases line up with TRBD1. The germline CDR1 and CDR2 sequences are KGHDR and SFDVKD. CDR3 length: 13 amino acids. Germline trimming cut 7 bases from V and 6 bases from J; bases unmatched to any gene: 7.

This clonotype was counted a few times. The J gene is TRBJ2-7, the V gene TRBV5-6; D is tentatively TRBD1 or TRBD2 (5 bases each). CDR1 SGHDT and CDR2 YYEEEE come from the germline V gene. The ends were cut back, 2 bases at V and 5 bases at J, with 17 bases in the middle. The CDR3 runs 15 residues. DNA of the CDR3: TGTGCCAGCAGCTTCCCCCTCGGGACGGAAAACGAGCAGTACTTC. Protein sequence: CASSFPLGTENEQYF.

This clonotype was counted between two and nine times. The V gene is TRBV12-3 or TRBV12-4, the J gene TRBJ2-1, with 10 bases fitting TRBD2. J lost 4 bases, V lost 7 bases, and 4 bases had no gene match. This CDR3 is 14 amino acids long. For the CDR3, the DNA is TGTGCCAGCACTGAGCGGGGGGGTTACAATGAGCAGTTCTTC. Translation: CASTERGGYNEQFF.

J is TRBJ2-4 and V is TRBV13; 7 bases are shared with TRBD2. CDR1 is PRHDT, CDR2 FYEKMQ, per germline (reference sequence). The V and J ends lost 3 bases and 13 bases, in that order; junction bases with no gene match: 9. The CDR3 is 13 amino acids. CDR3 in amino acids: CASSFGSGREQYF. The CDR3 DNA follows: TGTGCCAGCAGCTTCGGAAGCGGGCGGGAGCAGTACTTC.

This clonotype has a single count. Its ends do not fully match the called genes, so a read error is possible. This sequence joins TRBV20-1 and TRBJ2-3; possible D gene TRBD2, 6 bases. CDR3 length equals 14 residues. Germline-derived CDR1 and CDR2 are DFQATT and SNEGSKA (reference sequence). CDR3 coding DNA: TGCAGTGCTAGAATCGGTACTAGCACAGATACGCGGTATTTT. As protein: CSARIGTSTDTRYF.

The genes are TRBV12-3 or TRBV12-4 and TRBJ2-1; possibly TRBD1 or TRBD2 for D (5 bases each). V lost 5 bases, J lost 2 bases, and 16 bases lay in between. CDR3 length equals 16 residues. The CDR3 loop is CASSPLGDGPYNEQFF. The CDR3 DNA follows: TGTGCCAGCAGTCCCCTAGGGGACGGTCCCTACAATGAGCAGTTCTTC.

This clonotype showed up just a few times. CDR3 nucleotides: TGTGCCAGCAGCCAAATAATGGGGAGCACTGAAGCTTTCTTT. As protein: CASSQIMGSTEAFF. V gene TRBV9 combines with J gene TRBJ1-1; D remains ambiguous. V lost 4 bases and J 4 bases, leaving 14 bases between the germline ends. CDR3 length equals 14 residues. Germline assignment: CDR1 SGDLS and CDR2 YYNGEE. The variable domain in full, with the rest retrieved from reference TRBV9 and TRBJ1-1, is DSGVTQTPKHLITATGQRVTLRCSPRSGDLSVYWYQQSLDQGLQFLIQYYNGEERAKGNILERFSAQQFPDLHSELNLSSLELGDSALYFCASSQIMGSTEAFFGQGTRLTVV.

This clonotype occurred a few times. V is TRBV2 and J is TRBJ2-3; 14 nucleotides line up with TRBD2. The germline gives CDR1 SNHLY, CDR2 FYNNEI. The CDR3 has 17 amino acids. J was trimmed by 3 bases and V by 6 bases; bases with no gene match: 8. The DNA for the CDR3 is TGTGCCAGCAGGAGGAGGACTAGCGGGGGGAATACAGATACGCAGTATTTT. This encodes CASRRRTSGGNTDTQYF.

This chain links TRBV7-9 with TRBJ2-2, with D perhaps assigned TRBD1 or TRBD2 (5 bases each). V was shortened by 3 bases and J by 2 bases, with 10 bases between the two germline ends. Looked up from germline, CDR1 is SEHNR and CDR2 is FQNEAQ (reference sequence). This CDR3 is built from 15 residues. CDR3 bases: TGTGCCAGCAGCTTGAAGGGACCCAACACCGGGGAGCTGTTTTTT. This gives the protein CASSLKGPNTGELFF. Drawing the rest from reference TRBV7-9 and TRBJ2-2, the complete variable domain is DTGVSQNPRHKITKRGQNVTFRCDPISEHNRLYWYRQTLGQGPEFLTYFQNEAQLEKSRLLSDRFSAERPKGSFSTLEIQRTEQGDSAMYLCASSLKGPNTGELFFGEGSRLTVL.

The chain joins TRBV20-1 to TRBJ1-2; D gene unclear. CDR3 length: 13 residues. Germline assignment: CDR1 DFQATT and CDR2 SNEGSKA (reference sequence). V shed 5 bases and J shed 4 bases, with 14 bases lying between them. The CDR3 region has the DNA TGCAGTGCTGGCGGGGTACACAGCTATGGCTACACCTTC. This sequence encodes CSAGGVHSYGYTF.